This T cell receptor beta chain comes out of a study of metastatic and nonmetastatic thyroid tumors. Background on the study: Samples came from malignant and benign thyroid patients, and repertoires were compared across blood and tumor or nodule tissue. Notes on the study in general: In both blood and tumor samples, TCR beta diversity was reported significantly higher for malignant than benign nodules.

Germline V gene lookup returns CDR1 SGHAT and CDR2 FQDESV (reference sequence). The length of the CDR3 is 16 residues. The junction had 8 bases not matched to a gene; V was cut back by 1 base and J by 6 bases. On this clone itself: Its antigen is as yet unknown.

Every patient underwent thyroid surgery untreated. Per the study methods: Researchers built a distant-metastasis classifier for papillary thyroid cancer that drew on CDR3 differences across clinicopathological groups. With MiXCR, TCRdb called clones anew from the PCR reads. TCRdb, rather than the study authors, made the V and J calls. Of 21,000 or so clones in the sample, 20% were seen once. The specimen was blood. The chain is built from TRBV11-1 and TRBJ1-5; 8 bases map to TRBD1. The sequence was collected from a female donor with papillary thyroid cancer or a benign thyroid nodule (not recorded which). Some clones in this sample may be carry-over from other donors' samples. CDR3 loop: CASSLGTGQAVQPQHF. CDR3 DNA: TGTGCCAGCAGCTTAGGGACAGGGCAGGCGGTTCAGCCCCAGCATTTT. Filled out from reference TRBV11-1 and TRBJ1-5, the complete variable domain reads EAEVAQSPRYKITEKSQAVAFWCDPISGHATLYWYRQILGQGPELLVQFQDESVVDDSQLPKDRFSAERLKGVDSTLKIQPAELGDSAMYLCASSLGTGQAVQPQHFGDGTRLSIL.